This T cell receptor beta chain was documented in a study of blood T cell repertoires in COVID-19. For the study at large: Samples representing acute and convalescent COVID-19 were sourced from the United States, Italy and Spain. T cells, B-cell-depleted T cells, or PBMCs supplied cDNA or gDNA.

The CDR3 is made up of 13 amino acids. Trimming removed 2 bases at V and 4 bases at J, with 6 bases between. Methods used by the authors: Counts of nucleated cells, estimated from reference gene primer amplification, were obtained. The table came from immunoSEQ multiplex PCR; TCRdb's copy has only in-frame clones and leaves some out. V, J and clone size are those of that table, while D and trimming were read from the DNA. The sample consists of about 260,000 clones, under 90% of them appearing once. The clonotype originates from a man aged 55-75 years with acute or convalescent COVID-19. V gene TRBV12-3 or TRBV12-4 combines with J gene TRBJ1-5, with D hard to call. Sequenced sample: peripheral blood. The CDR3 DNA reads TGTGCCAGCAGTTTACTCCTGAATCAGCCCCAGCATTTT. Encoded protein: CASSLLLNQPQHF.